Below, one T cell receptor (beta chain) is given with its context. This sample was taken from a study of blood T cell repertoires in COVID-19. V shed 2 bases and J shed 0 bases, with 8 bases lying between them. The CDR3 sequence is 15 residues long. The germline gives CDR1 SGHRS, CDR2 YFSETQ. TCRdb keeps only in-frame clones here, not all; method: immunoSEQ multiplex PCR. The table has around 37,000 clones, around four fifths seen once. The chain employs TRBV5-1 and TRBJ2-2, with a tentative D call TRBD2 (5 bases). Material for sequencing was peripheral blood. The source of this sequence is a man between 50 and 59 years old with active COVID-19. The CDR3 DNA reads TGCGCCAGCAGCTTAAAGCGGACGAACACCGGGGAGCTGTTTTTT. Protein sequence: CASSLKRTNTGELFF.